These 10 T cell receptor beta chains were all obtained from the same sample, sequenced in a study of response to subunit inactivated influenza vaccine. TCRdb re-analysed the RT-PCR reads in MiXCR, keeping a single row per CDR3 protein. This table holds hundreds of thousands of distinct CDR3 sequences, around 9.9% found once. The sequenced sample was PBMCs from blood, obtained roughly 46 days after vaccination. Source of these receptors: a man aged 45-65 years who received an inactivated influenza vaccine.

At least ten counts were recorded for this clonotype. The chain recombines TRBV5-1 with TRBJ2-7; D unclear. The V gene lost 0 bases and the J gene lost 0 bases, with 7 bases spanning the gap. Germline V gene sequence: CDR1 SGHRS, CDR2 YFSETQ. The CDR3 totals 14 residues. This CDR3 is CASSLDFSSYEQYF. DNA of the CDR3: TGCGCCAGCAGCTTGGACTTCTCCTCCTACGAGCAGTACTTC.

The chain combines TRBV6-2 or TRBV6-3 with TRBJ2-3, with 9 nucleotides matching TRBD1. The CDR3 is made up of 15 amino acids. With 3 bases clipped from V and 4 bases from J, the junction kept 5 bases outside the gene matches. CDR1 is MNHEY, CDR2 SVGEGT, per germline. The CDR3 bases are TGTGCCAGCAGTTATTACGGACAGGGGTCAGATACGCAGTATTTT. The encoded protein is CASSYYGQGSDTQYF.

This clonotype was seen more than once but under ten times. The chain employs TRBV10-3 and TRBJ1-1; D may be TRBD1 (5 bases). V was cut by 2 bases and J by 5 bases, with 15 bases left in between. The CDR3 spans 15 residues. CDR1 is ENHRY, CDR2 SYGVKD, per germline. The CDR3 nucleotides are TGTGCCATCAGTGAGGACCAGGGAGGTGGGACTGAAGCTTTCTTT. Encoded protein: CAISEDQGGGTEAFF.

This chain uses TRBV5-5 with TRBJ1-4; TRBD1 aligns across 7 bases. The ends lost 4 bases at V and 0 bases at J; junction bases unmatched: 3. CDR1 and CDR2 from the germline V gene are SGHKS and YYEKEE (reference sequence). This CDR3 is built from 15 residues. CDR3 nucleotides: TGTGCCAGCAGCGGGACAGCTGCAACTAATGAAAAACTGTTTTTT. This encodes CASSGTAATNEKLFF.

At least ten counts were recorded for this clonotype. The chain recombines TRBV5-1 with TRBJ2-1; D not certain. CDR1 and CDR2 (germline): SGHRS, YFSETQ. The CDR3 is 14 residues long. V lost 0 bases to trimming and J lost 6 bases, with 10 bases between them. The CDR3 sequence: CASSLEKGFNEQFF. In DNA form, the CDR3 reads TGCGCCAGCAGCTTGGAGAAAGGTTTCAATGAGCAGTTCTTC.

The V and J genes are TRBV10-3 and TRBJ2-7; 7 bases line up with TRBD1. The V gene end was trimmed by 10 bases and the J gene end by 3 bases; junction bases not matched to a gene: 12. Germline values: CDR1 ENHRY, CDR2 SYGVKD. This CDR3 is built from 14 residues. CDR3 sequence reads: CATGTGTERYEQYF. The CDR3 DNA reads TGTGCCACTGGAACCGGGACAGAACGCTACGAGCAGTACTTC.

This clonotype occurred many times. This chain links TRBV20-1 with TRBJ2-2, with TRBD2 matching over 11 bases. Losses at the gene ends were 6 bases for V and 3 bases for J; bases not matched to a gene: 9. Per germline, CDR1 DFQATT and CDR2 SNEGSKA (reference sequence). The CDR3 spans 16 residues. CDR3 sequence reads: CSAPYRGLADTGELFF. For the CDR3, the DNA is TGCAGTGCCCCCTATAGGGGACTAGCGGACACCGGGGAGCTGTTTTTT.

This clonotype is categorized as hyperexpanded. The J gene is TRBJ2-1, the V gene TRBV29-1; a weak D match, TRBD2 (5 bases). The V gene lost 3 bases and the J gene lost 8 bases, with 14 bases spanning the gap. There are 13 residues in the CDR3. Germline V gives CDR1 SQVTM, CDR2 ANQGSEA. The CDR3 sequence: CSVERAPWDEQFF. CDR3 DNA: TGCAGCGTTGAGCGGGCCCCTTGGGATGAGCAGTTCTTC.

This clonotype has a count of ten or more. The chain recombines TRBV20-1 with TRBJ2-7; TRBD2 agrees at 9 bases. V was pared by 5 bases and J by 0 bases, with 5 bases of the junction left unmatched. The CDR3 has 14 amino acids. The germline gives CDR1 DFQATT, CDR2 SNEGSKA (reference sequence). The CDR3 loop reads CSAPRTSASYEQYF. The CDR3 region has the DNA TGCAGTGCTCCCCGGACTAGCGCCTCCTACGAGCAGTACTTC.

V gene TRBV7-2 combines with J gene TRBJ2-2; D perhaps matches TRBD2 (7 bases). The V gene lost 0 bases and the J gene lost 4 bases, with 15 bases spanning the gap. CDR1 and CDR2 from the germline V gene are SGHTA and FQGNSA. CDR3 length: 17 amino acids. CDR3 DNA sequence: TGTGCCAGCAGCTTAGCACCGGGGGGCTCGGGCACCGGGGAGCTGTTTTTT. Amino acid sequence: CASSLAPGGSGTGELFF.